The 15 T cell receptor beta chains below were found in one sample sequenced in a study of cytomegalovirus exposure and HLA in healthy donors. The PCR was carried out with 60 Vbeta primers and 13 Jbeta primers. The repertoire was sequenced with immunoSEQ multiplex PCR; TCRdb's copy has only in-frame clones and lacks some. The repertoire has 100,000 to 150,000 clones, around 80% of them found once; the top ten carry approximately 11%. The sequencing input was PBMCs. These receptors came from a man younger than 45 in good health and CMV-seropositive.

This clone showed up just once. The chain's CDR3 is CSVERAGGGTDTQYF. The CDR3 DNA reads as TGCAGCGTTGAACGGGCAGGGGGCGGCACAGATACGCAGTATTTT. The chain has TRBV29-1 and TRBJ2-3; 8 nucleotides line up with TRBD1. CDR1 and CDR2 (germline): SQVTM, ANQGSEA. The CDR3 has 15 residues. J lost 1 base, V lost 2 bases, and 5 bases had no gene match.

The rearrangement joins TRBV30 to TRBJ2-7, with 7 bases fitting TRBD2. The germline CDR1 and CDR2 sequences are GTSNPN and SVGIG (reference sequence). The trim removed 0 bases at V and 3 bases at J, leaving 5 bases unmatched. The CDR3 length is 14 residues. The CDR3: CAWSVGGSSYEQYF. Written as DNA, the CDR3 is TGTGCCTGGAGTGTCGGGGGGAGCAGCTACGAGCAGTACTTC.

The chain carries TRBV6-1 and TRBJ2-1; 13 nucleotides align to TRBD2. The V segment lost 4 bases and the J segment 7 bases; nucleotides outside the gene matches: 1. Germline V gives CDR1 MNHNS, CDR2 SASEGT. There are 14 residues in the CDR3. The CDR3 loop is CASSGTSGRNEQFF. For the CDR3, the DNA is TGTGCCAGCAGTGGGACTAGCGGGAGAAATGAGCAGTTCTTC.

The rearrangement joins TRBV5-1 to TRBJ2-1, with TRBD1 matching 8 bases. Germline values: CDR1 SGHRS, CDR2 YFSETQ. J was trimmed by 12 bases and V by 4 bases; bases with no gene match: 6. The CDR3 has 12 residues. The CDR3 is CASSPGRGRQFF. The CDR3 nucleotides read TGCGCCAGCAGCCCTGGCAGGGGGCGGCAGTTCTTC.

The chain links TRBV27 to TRBJ2-7, with 14 bases identical to TRBD2. CDR3 length: 16 residues. V lost 3 bases, J lost 6 bases, and 7 bases stayed unmatched. Germline CDR1 and CDR2: MNHEY and SMNVEV (reference sequence). DNA of the CDR3: TGTGCCAGCAGTTTCTCCGAGACTAGCGGGAGGGTCGAGCAGTACTTC. It encodes CASSFSETSGRVEQYF.

The chain carries TRBV4-3 and TRBJ1-1, with 9 bases identical to TRBD1. Germline V gene sequence: CDR1 LGHNA, CDR2 YSLEER. The CDR3 sequence is 15 residues long. With V trimmed by 0 bases and J by 5 bases, 4 bases remained unmatched. CDR3: CASSQDYRGRTEAFF. In DNA, the CDR3 is TGCGCCAGCAGCCAAGATTACAGGGGGCGGACTGAAGCTTTCTTT.

The J gene is TRBJ2-5, the V gene TRBV7-6; 9 bases match TRBD1. V shed 4 bases and J 5 bases; nucleotides not matched to a gene: 5. CDR3 length: 14 residues. CDR1 and CDR2 from the germline V gene are SGHVS and FNYEAQ. For the CDR3, the DNA is TGTGCCAGCAGCTCTGCGACAGGGGGTGAGACCCAGTACTTC. Its protein product is CASSSATGGETQYF.

This clone has a single count. The rearrangement links TRBV28 to TRBJ2-1; no definite D call. CDR1 and CDR2 (germline): MDHEN, SYDVKM. The ends were cut back, 5 bases at V and 0 bases at J, with 2 bases in the middle. The CDR3 totals 12 residues. The CDR3 region is CASSLSYNEQFF. The CDR3 DNA is TGTGCCAGCAGTCTCTCCTACAATGAGCAGTTCTTC.

This chain connects TRBV6-5 to TRBJ2-7, with 9 bases aligning to TRBD2. The length of the CDR3 is 15 residues. Germline V gene sequence: CDR1 MNHEY, CDR2 SVGAGI. Losses at the gene ends were 6 bases for V and 5 bases for J; bases not matched to a gene: 11. The CDR3, as DNA: TGTGCCAGCAGACGTCCCCTTAGCGGGAGAGACGAGCAGTACTTC. Translating it yields CASRRPLSGRDEQYF.

The genes are TRBV7-2 and TRBJ2-7; D might be TRBD1 (6 bases). Germline V gene sequence: CDR1 SGHTA, CDR2 FQGNSA. This CDR3 region has 15 residues. The ends were cut back, 3 bases at V and 0 bases at J, with 12 bases in the middle. In DNA, the CDR3 is TGTGCCAGCAGCTTTAAGGGGACAACCTCCTACGAGCAGTACTTC. This gives the protein CASSFKGTTSYEQYF.

The gene calls are TRBV15 and TRBJ2-4, with 7 bases that match TRBD2. Losses at the gene ends were 1 base for V and 5 bases for J; bases not matched to a gene: 8. CDR1 is LNHNV, CDR2 YYDKDF, per germline (reference sequence). The CDR3 totals 16 residues. The CDR3 sequence is CATSRVSSGRENIQYF. DNA for the CDR3: TGTGCCACCAGCAGAGTTTCTAGCGGACGGGAAAACATTCAGTACTTC.

The count of this clone is one. The chain is built from TRBV5-5 and TRBJ2-3; 10 bases match TRBD2. J was trimmed by 7 bases and V by 2 bases; bases with no gene match: 7. Germline assignment: CDR1 SGHKS and CDR2 YYEKEE (reference sequence). The CDR3 has 15 residues. This CDR3 is CASSFVLAGSNTQYF. The CDR3, as DNA: TGTGCCAGCAGCTTCGTACTAGCGGGATCAAATACGCAGTATTTT.

This clone has more than one count but fewer than ten. The CDR3 DNA sequence: TGTGCCAGCAGCGTTCGGTACGGAGACACTGAAGCTTTCTTT. It codes for CASSVRYGDTEAFF. The V gene is TRBV9, the J gene TRBJ1-1; the D is unclear. Trimming cost V 2 bases and J 3 bases, with 11 bases left between them. Germline CDR1 SGDLS, CDR2 YYNGEE. This CDR3 spans 14 amino acids.

The chain links TRBV9 to TRBJ2-3; 8 bases are shared with TRBD1. CDR1 is SGDLS and CDR2 is YYNGEE in the germline V gene. This CDR3 region has 16 residues. Trimming removed 3 bases from V and 2 bases from J; junction bases left unmatched: 8. CDR3 DNA: TGTGCCAGCAGCGACCCCGGGACAGGAGCCACAGATACGCAGTATTTT. As protein: CASSDPGTGATDTQYF.

The chain links TRBV19 to TRBJ1-2; 8 bases map to TRBD1. The CDR3 loop spans 16 amino acids. V was clipped by 6 bases and J by 6 bases; unmatched bases: 15. Germline V gene data show CDR1 as LNHDA and CDR2 as SQIVND (reference sequence). The CDR3 here is CASSSDRATYGHGYTF. The CDR3 nucleotides are TGTGCCAGTAGCTCGGACAGGGCGACCTATGGCCATGGCTACACCTTC.